This TCR beta chain derives from a study of T cell repertoires in cytomegalovirus infection. Turning to the study itself: The public TCR beta signatures pointed to both CMV infection and matching HLA type.

CDR3 length equals 16 residues. Trimming removed 5 bases at V and 0 bases at J, with 16 bases between. Germline CDR1 is SGHVS and CDR2 is FNYEAQ. TCRdb called the reads again in MiXCR, with one record for every CDR3 protein. Here the sample spans 400,000 or so distinct CDR3 sequences, roughly 30% being singletons. Whole-study results and caveats: HLA-C-restricted CMV clonotypes gave the most frequent clonotype in two of eight donors.

This clonotype was seen ten or more times. No antigen is known for it. Sequencing used PBMCs. The receptor was isolated from a human donor in good health (CMV status not recorded). Some clones in this sample may be carry-over from other donors' samples. The chain combines TRBV7-6 with TRBJ2-5, with no clear D. The CDR3 DNA sequence: TGTGCCAGCAGCATCGACCCAGATGATTACCAAGAGACCCAGTACTTC. Amino acid sequence: CASSIDPDDYQETQYF.